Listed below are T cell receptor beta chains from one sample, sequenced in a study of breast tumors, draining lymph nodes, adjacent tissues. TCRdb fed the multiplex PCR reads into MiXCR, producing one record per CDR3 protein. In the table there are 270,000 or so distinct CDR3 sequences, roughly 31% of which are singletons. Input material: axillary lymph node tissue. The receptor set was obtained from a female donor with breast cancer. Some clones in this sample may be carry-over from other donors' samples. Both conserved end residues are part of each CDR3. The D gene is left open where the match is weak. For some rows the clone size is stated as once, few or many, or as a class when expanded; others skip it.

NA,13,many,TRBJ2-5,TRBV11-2,TGTGCCAGCAGCTTGAACTCCCAAGAGACCCAGTACTTC,CASSLNSQETQYF
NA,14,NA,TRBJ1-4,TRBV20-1,TGCAGTGCTAGGGATCATCGGGGAAATGAAAAACTGTTTTTT,CSARDHRGNEKLFF
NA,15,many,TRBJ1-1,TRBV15,TGTGCCACCAGCAGAGATAGGTCGGGAGGCGTTGAAGCTTTCTTT,CATSRDRSGGVEAFF
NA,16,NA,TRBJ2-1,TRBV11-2,TGTGCCAGCAGCTTAGGTTTAGCGTGGGACTACAATGAGCAGTTCTTC,CASSLGLAWDYNEQFF
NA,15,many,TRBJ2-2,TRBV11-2,TGTGCCAGCAGCTTACGTCGGGGGACCACCGGGGAGCTGTTTTTT,CASSLRRGTTGELFF
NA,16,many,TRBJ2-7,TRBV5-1,TGCGCCAGCAGCTTCTTCTTCGAGCGATCAGAATACGAGCAGTACTTC,CASSFFFERSEYEQYF
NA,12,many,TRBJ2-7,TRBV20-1,TGCAGTGCTATCTCTAGCAGTCCCGAGCAGTACTTC,CSAISSSPEQYF
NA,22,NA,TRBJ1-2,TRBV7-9,NA,CASSLSSANTEAFFGQRHGYTF
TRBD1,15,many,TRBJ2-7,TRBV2,TGTGCCAGCAGGCCCGGGACAGGAGACATTTACGAGCAGTACTTC,CASRPGTGDIYEQYF
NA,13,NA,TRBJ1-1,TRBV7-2,TGTGCCAGCAGCTTAGTAAAGGGCACTGAAGCTTTCTTT,CASSLVKGTEAFF
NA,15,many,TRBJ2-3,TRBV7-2,TGTGCCGGGTCGGGTGAGGGGGGCGGGACAGATACGCAGTATTTT,CAGSGEGGGTDTQYF
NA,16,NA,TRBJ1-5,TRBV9,TGTGCCAGCAGCGTATCAGGCCGGGTGGATGAGCAGCCCCAGCATTTT,CASSVSGRVDEQPQHF
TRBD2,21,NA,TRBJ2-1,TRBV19,TGTGCCAGTAGTATAAGGAACAGGGGCTCTGGGACTAGCGGGAGAGGCGATGAGCAGTTCTTC,CASSIRNRGSGTSGRGDEQFF
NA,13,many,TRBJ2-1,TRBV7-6,TGTGCCAGCAGCTACCTCGCCTACAATGAGCAGTTCTTC,CASSYLAYNEQFF
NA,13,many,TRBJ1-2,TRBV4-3,TGCGCCAGCAGCCAAGAGACCGGCTATGGCTACACCTTC,CASSQETGYGYTF
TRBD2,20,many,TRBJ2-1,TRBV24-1,TGTGCCACCAGTGACACAGGGCCCCGACTAGCGGGAGTTCCCCGATATGAGCAGTTCTTC,CATSDTGPRLAGVPRYEQFF
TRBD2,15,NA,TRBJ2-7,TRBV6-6,TGTGCCAGCAGTCTCCTGACTAGCGGGACCTACGAGCAGTACTTC,CASSLLTSGTYEQYF
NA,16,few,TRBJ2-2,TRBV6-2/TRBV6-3,TGTGCCAGCAGCCGACCTATTGTGGGAGGCACCGGGGAGCTGTTTTTT,CASSRPIVGGTGELFF
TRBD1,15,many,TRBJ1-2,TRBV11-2,TGTGCCAGCAGCCTAATCCCGGGACAGCTCTATGGCTACACCTTC,CASSLIPGQLYGYTF
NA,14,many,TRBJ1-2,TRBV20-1,TGCAGTGCTAGAGATAGGGTCGGTGATTCAGGCTACACCTTC,CSARDRVGDSGYTF
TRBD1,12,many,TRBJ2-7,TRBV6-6,TGTGCCAGCAGTTCACAGGGGGCGGAGCAGTACTTC,CASSSQGAEQYF
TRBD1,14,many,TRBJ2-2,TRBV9,TGTGCCAGCAGCGCGGGACAGGCCACCGGGGAGCTGTTTTTT,CASSAGQATGELFF
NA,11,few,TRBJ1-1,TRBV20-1,TGCAGTGCTAGTACGGGAACTGAAGCTTTCTTT,CSASTGTEAFF
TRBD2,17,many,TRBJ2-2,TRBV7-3,TGTGCCAGCAGCTCGTCAGCGGGAGCAGATTACACCGGGGAGCTGTTTTTT,CASSSSAGADYTGELFF
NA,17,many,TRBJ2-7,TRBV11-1,TGTGCCAGCAGCTACCCTTCGTCCCCGGGATCGAACTACGAGCAGTACTTC,CASSYPSSPGSNYEQYF
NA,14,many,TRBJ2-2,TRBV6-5,TGTGCCAGCAGCAAGCGGACTAACACCGGGGAGCTGTTTTTT,CASSKRTNTGELFF
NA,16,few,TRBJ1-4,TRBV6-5,TGTGCCAGCAGTCTTCGGATCCCTCGCGGTAATGAAAAACTGTTTTTT,CASSLRIPRGNEKLFF
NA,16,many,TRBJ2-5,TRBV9,TGTGCCAGCAGCGTAGGGGTTGGAGGCAACCAAGAGACCCAGTACTTC,CASSVGVGGNQETQYF
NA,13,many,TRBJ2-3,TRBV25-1,TGTGCCAGCAGTGATAGGCGCACAGATACGCAGTATTTT,CASSDRRTDTQYF
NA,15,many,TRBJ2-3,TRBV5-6,TGTGCCAGCAGCCGGCGGTCCGGGTTCGCAGATACGCAGTATTTT,CASSRRSGFADTQYF
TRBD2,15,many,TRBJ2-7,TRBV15,TGTGCCACCAGCAGAGCAGGCGGGAGCGCCTACGAGCAGTACTTC,CATSRAGGSAYEQYF
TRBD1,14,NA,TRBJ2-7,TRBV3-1,TGTGCCAGCAGCCCGACAGGGGGGACCTACGAGCAGTACTTC,CASSPTGGTYEQYF
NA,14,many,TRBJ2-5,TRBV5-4,TGTGCCAGCAGCTTGGGTTACGGGGAAGAGACCCAGTACTTC,CASSLGYGEETQYF
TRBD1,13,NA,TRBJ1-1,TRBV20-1,TGCAGTGCCGCACAGGGGGCGATAGCTGAAGCTCTCTTT,CSAAQGAIAEALF
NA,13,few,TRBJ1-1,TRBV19,TGTGCCAGTAGTAACCGGGTTCGCACTGAAGCTTTCTTT,CASSNRVRTEAFF
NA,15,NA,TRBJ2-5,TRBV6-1,TGTGCCAGCAGTGGCGGGGCTGGCTACAAAGAGACCCAGTACTTC,CASSGGAGYKETQYF
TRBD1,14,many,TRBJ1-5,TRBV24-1,TGTGCCACCAGTACAGGGGGCCGCAATCAGCCCCAGCATTTT,CATSTGGRNQPQHF
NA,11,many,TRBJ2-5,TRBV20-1,TGCAGTGCTAGCCCCAGTGAGACCCAGTACTTC,CSASPSETQYF
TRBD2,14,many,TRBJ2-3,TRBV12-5,TGTGCTAGTGGACATAGGACTAGCCACTCTGCGCAGTATTTT,CASGHRTSHSAQYF
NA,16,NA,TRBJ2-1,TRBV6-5,TGTGCCAGCAGCCGCGATTTGTGGACTGATACCAATGAGCAGTTCTTC,CASSRDLWTDTNEQFF
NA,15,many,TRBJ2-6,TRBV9,TGTGCCAGCAGCGTAGTGTGGTCAGGGGCCAACGTCCTGACTTTC,CASSVVWSGANVLTF
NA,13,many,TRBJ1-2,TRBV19,TGTGCCAGTAGTATAGCACCGAACTATGGCTACACCTTC,CASSIAPNYGYTF
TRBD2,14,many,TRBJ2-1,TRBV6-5,TGTGCCAGCAGTTCGACTAGCGACTACAATGAGCAGTTCTTC,CASSSTSDYNEQFF
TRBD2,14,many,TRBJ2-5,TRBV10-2,TGCGCCACCCAATTAGCGGGAGGCGGGGAGACCCAGTACTTC,CATQLAGGGETQYF
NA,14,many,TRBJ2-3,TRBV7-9,TGTGCCAGCAGCTTTGGCCACTTTGATGATACGCAGTATTTT,CASSFGHFDDTQYF
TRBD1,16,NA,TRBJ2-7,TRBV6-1,TGTGCCAGCAGTGAACTCCCGGGACAGGGTTCCTACGAGCAGTACTTC,CASSELPGQGSYEQYF
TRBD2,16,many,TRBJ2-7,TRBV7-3,TGTGCCAGCAGTTGCACTCTAGCGGTAAACTGTTACGAGCAGTACTTC,CASSCTLAVNCYEQYF
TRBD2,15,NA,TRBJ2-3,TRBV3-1,TGTGCCAGCAGCCCCCTAGCGGGAGTGGCAGATACGCAGTATTTT,CASSPLAGVADTQYF
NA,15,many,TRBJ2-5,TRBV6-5,TGTGCCAGCAGTTACAGTTTTCTAGACGACGAGACCCAGTACTTC,CASSYSFLDDETQYF
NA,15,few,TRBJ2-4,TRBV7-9,TGTGCCAGCAGCCCCCTTGGGCTAGCCAAAAACATTCAGCACTTC,CASSPLGLAKNIQHF
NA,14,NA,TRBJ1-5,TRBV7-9,TGTGCCAGCAGCCTCCTGGGGGGAGCTCAGCCCCAGCATTTT,CASSLLGGAQPQHF
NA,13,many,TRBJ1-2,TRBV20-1,TGCAGTGCTAGTCAAGGGACCCTAGGAGGCTACACCTTC,CSASQGTLGGYTF
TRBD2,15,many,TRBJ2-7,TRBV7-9,TGTGCCAGCAGGCCAACTAGCGGGACTTCCTACGAGCAGTACTTC,CASRPTSGTSYEQYF
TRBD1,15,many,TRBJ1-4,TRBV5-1,TGCGCCAGCAGCTTAGACAGGGGAAAGGATGAAAAACTGTTTTTT,CASSLDRGKDEKLFF
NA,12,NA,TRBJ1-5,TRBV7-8,TGTGCCAGCAGTACGAGGGCTAAGCCCCAGCACTTT,CASSTRAKPQHF
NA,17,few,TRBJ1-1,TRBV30,TGTGCCTGGAGTGTAGGAGCGTTTTTTACCATGAACACTGAAGCTTTCTTT,CAWSVGAFFTMNTEAFF
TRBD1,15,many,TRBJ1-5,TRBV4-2,TGTGCCAGCAGCCAAGATCACAGGGGGGGTCAGCCCCAGCATTTT,CASSQDHRGGQPQHF
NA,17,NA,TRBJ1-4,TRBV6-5,TGTGCCAGCAGGGACGAGGATGGGGCTGCCGATCCGATTAAACTGTTTTTT,CASRDEDGAADPIKLFF
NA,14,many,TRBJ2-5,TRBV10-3,TGTGCCATCAGTGCGCTGGGGCCGAGAGAGACCCAGTACTTC,CAISALGPRETQYF
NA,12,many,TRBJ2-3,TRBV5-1,TGCGCCAGCCAGAGGGGCACAGATACGCAGTATTTT,CASQRGTDTQYF